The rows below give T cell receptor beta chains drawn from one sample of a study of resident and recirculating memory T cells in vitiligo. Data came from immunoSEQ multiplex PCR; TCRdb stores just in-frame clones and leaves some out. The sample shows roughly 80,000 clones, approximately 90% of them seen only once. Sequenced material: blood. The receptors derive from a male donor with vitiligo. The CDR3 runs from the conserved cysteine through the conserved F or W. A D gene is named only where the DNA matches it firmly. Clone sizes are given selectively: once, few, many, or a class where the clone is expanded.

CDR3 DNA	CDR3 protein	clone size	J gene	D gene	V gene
TGTGCCAGCAGTTACGGGGGCGCGAGGAACACTGAAGCTTTCTTT	CASSYGGARNTEAFF	once	TRBJ1-1	NA	TRBV6-5
TGTGCCAGCAGCCCACCGCGGGGGATGAACACTGAAGCTTTCTTT	CASSPPRGMNTEAFF	NA	TRBJ1-1	NA	TRBV9
TGTGCCAGCAGCGAACAACAGGGGAAAGAGACCCAGTACTTC	CASSEQQGKETQYF	NA	TRBJ2-5	TRBD1	TRBV7-3
TGTGCCATCAGTGAGTCGGTGGGACAGGGAAAGACGGGGGGAGGCTACGAGCAGTACTTC	CAISESVGQGKTGGGYEQYF	NA	TRBJ2-7	TRBD1	TRBV10-3
TGTGCCAGCAGGAAAACCCGGGACAGGAAGCAGTACTTC	CASRKTRDRKQYF	NA	TRBJ2-7	TRBD1	TRBV6-1
TGTGCCAGCAGCCTACAGGGGGTGCGTAGCAATCAGCCCCAGCATTTT	CASSLQGVRSNQPQHF	NA	TRBJ1-5	TRBD1	TRBV2
TGTGCCACCAGCAGAGATCTCTCCACAGATACGCAGTATTTT	CATSRDLSTDTQYF	NA	TRBJ2-3	NA	TRBV15
TGTGCCAGCAGGAGCCCAGGTAGCACAGATACGCAGTATTTT	CASRSPGSTDTQYF	NA	TRBJ2-3	NA	TRBV28
TGTGCCACTACGGGACAGGAGAACACCGGGGAGCTGTTTTTT	CATTGQENTGELFF	NA	TRBJ2-2	TRBD1	TRBV28
TGTGCCAGCAGACCTCAGGGGGCGCAGCTCTATGGCTACACCTTC	CASRPQGAQLYGYTF	NA	TRBJ1-2	TRBD1	TRBV28
TGTGCCAGCAGCTTGAGCGGGAGCTCCTACAATGAGCAGTTCTTC	CASSLSGSSYNEQFF	NA	TRBJ2-1	TRBD2	TRBV5-8
TGTGCCAGCAGCCTCAGGGAAGCAGATACGCAGTATTTT	CASSLREADTQYF	NA	TRBJ2-3	NA	TRBV7-3
TGTGCCAGCAGCCCCCGGCAGCGGGACACCTACAATGAGCAGTTCTTC	CASSPRQRDTYNEQFF	NA	TRBJ2-1	NA	TRBV7-2
TGCGCCAGCAGGTTATACGAGCAGTACTTC	CASRLYEQYF	NA	TRBJ2-7	NA	TRBV10-1
TGCGCCAGCAGCTACTGGGACAGCCAAGAGACCCAGTACTTC	CASSYWDSQETQYF	NA	TRBJ2-5	TRBD1	TRBV5-1
TGTGCCAGCAGCCTCCGGTCCGGGACAGGAACCTATCAGCCCCAGCATTTT	CASSLRSGTGTYQPQHF	NA	TRBJ1-5	TRBD1	TRBV7-2
TGTGCCAGCAGCTTAAGGGCCAGGGCTGGTGGAAACACCATATATTTT	CASSLRARAGGNTIYF	NA	TRBJ1-3	NA	TRBV7-2
TGTGCCAGCAGCTTAGCGGGCGGAGGGGAAATTACCAGCTCCTACAATGAGCAGTTCTTC	CASSLAGGGEITSSYNEQFF	once	TRBJ2-1	NA	TRBV7-2
TGCGCCAGCAGGGGGCCTAACTACGAGCAGTACTTC	CASRGPNYEQYF	once	TRBJ2-7	NA	TRBV5-1
TGTGCCAGCAGCTCGACCCTCGGGACTTACAATGAGCAGTTCTTC	CASSSTLGTYNEQFF	NA	TRBJ2-1	NA	TRBV16
TGTGCCAGCAGCGGGGGGGGCAGTGGAAACACCATATATTTT	CASSGGGSGNTIYF	NA	TRBJ1-3	NA	TRBV9
TGTGCCAGCAGTTACGGGCTAGCGGGCGGGGAGCTGTTTTTT	CASSYGLAGGELFF	once	TRBJ2-2	TRBD2	TRBV6-5
TGTGCCAGCTCACCACCGGCGGGCGGCAGCGCTTTCTTT	CASSPPAGGSAFF	NA	TRBJ1-1	NA	TRBV18
TGTGCCAGCAGTTTATCGCCCAGCTCCTACAATGAGCAGTTCTTC	CASSLSPSSYNEQFF	NA	TRBJ2-1	NA	TRBV6-5
TGTGCCAGCAGGATAGACCCGAAATTAGACTCAGAAAAACTGTTTTTT	CASRIDPKLDSEKLFF	NA	TRBJ1-4	NA	TRBV5-5